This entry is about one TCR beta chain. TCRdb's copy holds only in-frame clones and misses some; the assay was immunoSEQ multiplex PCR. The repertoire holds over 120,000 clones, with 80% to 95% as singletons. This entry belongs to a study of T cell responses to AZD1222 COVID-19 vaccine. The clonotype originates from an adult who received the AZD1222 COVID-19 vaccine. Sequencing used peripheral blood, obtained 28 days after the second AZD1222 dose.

DNA of the CDR3: TGTGCCAGCAGCCAGCTAGAGGGCCAGCAGTACTTC. It encodes CASSQLEGQQYF. V usage is TRBV3-1 (or the pseudogene TRBV3-2) and J usage is TRBJ2-7; D perhaps matches TRBD2 (5 bases). This CDR3 spans 12 amino acids. Trimming stripped 3 bases from V and 8 bases from J, with 11 bases between. The germline V gene encodes CDR1 LGHDT and CDR2 YNNKEL (reference sequence).